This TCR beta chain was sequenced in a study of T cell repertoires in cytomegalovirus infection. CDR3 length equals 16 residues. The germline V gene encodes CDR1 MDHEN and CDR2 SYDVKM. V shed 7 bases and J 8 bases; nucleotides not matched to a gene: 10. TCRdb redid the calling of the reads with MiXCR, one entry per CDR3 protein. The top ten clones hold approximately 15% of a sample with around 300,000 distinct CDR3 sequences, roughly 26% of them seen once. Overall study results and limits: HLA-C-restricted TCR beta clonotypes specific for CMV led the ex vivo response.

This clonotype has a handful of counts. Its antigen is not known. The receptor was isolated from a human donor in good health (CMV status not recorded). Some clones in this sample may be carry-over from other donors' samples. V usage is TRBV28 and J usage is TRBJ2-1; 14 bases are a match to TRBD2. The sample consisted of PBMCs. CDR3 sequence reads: CASTPIGTSGSDEQFF. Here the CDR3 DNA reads TGTGCCAGCACCCCCATTGGGACTAGCGGGAGCGATGAGCAGTTCTTC. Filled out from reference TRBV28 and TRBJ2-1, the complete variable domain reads DVKVTQSSRYLVKRTGEKVFLECVQDMDHENMFWYRQDPGLGLRLIYFSYDVKMKEKGDIPEGYSVSREKKERFSLILESASTNQTSMYLCASTPIGTSGSDEQFFGPGTRLTVL.